By share of the sample, the clone carrying this TCR beta chain is medium-sized (0.01 to 0.1%). The sample contains more than one DNA sequence encoding this CDR3. This sample was included in a study of blood T cell repertoires in COVID-19. The J segment lost 3 bases and the V segment lost 0 bases, leaving 0 bases of the junction unmatched. The CDR3 is made up of 15 amino acids. CDR1 and CDR2 (germline): MNHEY, SVGAGI. Repertoires were generated with immunoSEQ multiplex PCR, while TCRdb's copy carries only in-frame clones and drops some. This table holds about 140,000 clones, about 80% found once. The receptor comes from a man between 65 and 79 years old who had recovered from COVID-19. This chain joins TRBV6-5 and TRBJ2-7; TRBD2 matches 12 bases. Sequencing used peripheral blood. CDR3 DNA: TGTGCCAGCAGTTACTCGACTAGCGGGAGCTACGAGCAGTACTTC. Translated: CASSYSTSGSYEQYF.